What follows describes a single TCR beta chain. The antigen remains unidentified. Germline CDR1 is SGHNT and CDR2 is YYREEE (reference sequence). The CDR3 extends over 16 amino acids. V was clipped by 1 base and J by 8 bases; unmatched bases: 7. These data belong to a study of cytomegalovirus exposure and HLA in healthy donors. Study-level background: When just under 400 donors were genotyped, over 80% of them were found to fall in the Caucasian-associated ancestry cluster.

Use of 60 Vbeta and 13 Jbeta primers characterized the PCR. Produced via immunoSEQ multiplex PCR; TCRdb's table is partial and in-frame only. This sample has around 200,000 clones; 75% to 90% occur once, and the top ten carry about 0.7%. Study-wide points: Most TCR sequences were rare, but some public TCRs occurred in many donors. Further analysis was carried out later, and it showed several of the most significant clusters appearing linked to common viral pathogens. Fewer N-insertions (relative to the approximately 700-donor mean) were reportedly seen in an Asian-associated ancestry cluster in a later analysis.

This TCR was recovered from a boy under 18 in good health and CMV-seronegative. The chain links TRBV5-4 to TRBJ1-4, with 11 bases aligning to TRBD1. The sample comprised PBMCs. The DNA of the CDR3 is TGTGCCAGCAGCTTGAGGACAGGGGGCGCGTACGAAAAACTGTTTTTT. This gives the protein CASSLRTGGAYEKLFF.